The clone carrying this TCR beta chain was seen many times. Its antigen is unidentified. The data originate from a study of spatial heterogeneity in lung cancer. About the research overall: The mean occurrence of each unique TCR and UMI combination in raw reads exceeded ten.

Study-wide findings and caveats: More often at tumor resection than at routine follow-up, ubiquitous expanded tumor TCRs were detected in the blood.

TCRdb recomputed calls from the 5' RACE reads with MiXCR, one row per CDR3 protein. The table lists approximately 44,000 distinct CDR3 sequences, approximately 15% of them singletons. The time point: sample taken at primary tumor resection. Whole RNA obtained from tumor, nontumor lung or frozen PBMC underwent sequencing without sorting. The cohort: about 79 early-stage, untreated non-small cell lung cancer patients. Looked up from germline, CDR1 is SEHNR and CDR2 is FQNEAQ (reference sequence). The length of the CDR3 is 13 residues. The ends were cut back, 0 bases at V and 11 bases at J, with 13 bases in the middle.

The origin of this receptor is a male donor with early-stage non-small cell lung cancer. This sequence joins TRBV7-9 and TRBJ1-1, with D unclear. The sample consisted of PBMCs, taken at surgery. The chain's CDR3 is CASSLAREGDAFF. The CDR3 DNA follows: TGTGCCAGCAGCTTAGCCCGTGAGGGTGATGCTTTCTTT.